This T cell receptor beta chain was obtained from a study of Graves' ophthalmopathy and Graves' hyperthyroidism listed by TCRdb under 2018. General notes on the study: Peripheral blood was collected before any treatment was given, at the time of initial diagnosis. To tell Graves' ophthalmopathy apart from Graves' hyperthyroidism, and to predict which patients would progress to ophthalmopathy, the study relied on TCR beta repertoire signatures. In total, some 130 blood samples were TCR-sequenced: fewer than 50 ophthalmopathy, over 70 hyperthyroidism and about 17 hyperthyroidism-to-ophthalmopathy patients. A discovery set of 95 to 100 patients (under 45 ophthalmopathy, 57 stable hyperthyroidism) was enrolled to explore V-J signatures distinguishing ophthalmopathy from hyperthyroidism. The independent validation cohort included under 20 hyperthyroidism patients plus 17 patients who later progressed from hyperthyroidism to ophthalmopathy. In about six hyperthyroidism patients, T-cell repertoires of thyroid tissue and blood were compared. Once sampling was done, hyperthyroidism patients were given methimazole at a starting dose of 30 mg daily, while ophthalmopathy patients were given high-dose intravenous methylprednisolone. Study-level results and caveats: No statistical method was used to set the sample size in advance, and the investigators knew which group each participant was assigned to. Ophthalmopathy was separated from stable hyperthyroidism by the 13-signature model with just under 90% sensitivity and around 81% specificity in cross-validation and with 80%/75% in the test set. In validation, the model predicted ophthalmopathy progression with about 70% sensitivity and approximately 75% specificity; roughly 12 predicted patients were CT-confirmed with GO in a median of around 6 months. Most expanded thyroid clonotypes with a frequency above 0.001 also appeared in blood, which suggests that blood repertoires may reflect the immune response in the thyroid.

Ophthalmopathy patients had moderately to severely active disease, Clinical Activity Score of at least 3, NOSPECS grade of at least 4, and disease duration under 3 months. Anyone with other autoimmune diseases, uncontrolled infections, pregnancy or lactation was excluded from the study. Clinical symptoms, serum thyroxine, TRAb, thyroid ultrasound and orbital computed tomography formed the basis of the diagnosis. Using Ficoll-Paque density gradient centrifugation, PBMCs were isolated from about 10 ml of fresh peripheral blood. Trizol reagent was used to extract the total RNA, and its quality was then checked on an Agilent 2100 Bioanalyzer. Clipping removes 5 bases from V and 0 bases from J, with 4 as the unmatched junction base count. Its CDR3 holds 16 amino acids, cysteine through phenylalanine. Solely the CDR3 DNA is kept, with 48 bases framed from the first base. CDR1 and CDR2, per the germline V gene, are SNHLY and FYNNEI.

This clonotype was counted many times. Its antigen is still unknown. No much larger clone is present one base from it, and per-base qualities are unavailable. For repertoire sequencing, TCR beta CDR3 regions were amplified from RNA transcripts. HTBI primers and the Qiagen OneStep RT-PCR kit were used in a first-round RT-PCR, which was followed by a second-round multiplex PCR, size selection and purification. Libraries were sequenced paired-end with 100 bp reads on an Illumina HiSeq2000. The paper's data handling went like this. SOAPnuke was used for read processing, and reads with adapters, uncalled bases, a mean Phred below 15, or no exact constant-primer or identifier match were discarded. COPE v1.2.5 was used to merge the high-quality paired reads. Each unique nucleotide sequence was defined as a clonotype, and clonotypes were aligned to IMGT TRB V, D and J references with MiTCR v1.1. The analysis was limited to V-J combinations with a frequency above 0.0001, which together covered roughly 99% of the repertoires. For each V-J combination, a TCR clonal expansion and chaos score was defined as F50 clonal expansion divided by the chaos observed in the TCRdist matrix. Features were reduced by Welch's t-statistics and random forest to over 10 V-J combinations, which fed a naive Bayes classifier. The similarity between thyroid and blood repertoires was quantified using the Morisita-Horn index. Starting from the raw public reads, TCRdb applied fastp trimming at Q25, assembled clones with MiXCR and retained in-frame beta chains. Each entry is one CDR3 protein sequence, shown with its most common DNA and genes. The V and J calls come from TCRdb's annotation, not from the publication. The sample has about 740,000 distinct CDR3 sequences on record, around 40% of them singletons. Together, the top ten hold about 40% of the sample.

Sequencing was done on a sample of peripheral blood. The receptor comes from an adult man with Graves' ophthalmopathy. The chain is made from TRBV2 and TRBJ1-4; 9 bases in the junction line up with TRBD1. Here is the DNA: TGTGCCAGCAGTTTGGACAGGGGATCAACTAATGAAAAACTGTTTTTT. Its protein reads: CASSLDRGSTNEKLFF.